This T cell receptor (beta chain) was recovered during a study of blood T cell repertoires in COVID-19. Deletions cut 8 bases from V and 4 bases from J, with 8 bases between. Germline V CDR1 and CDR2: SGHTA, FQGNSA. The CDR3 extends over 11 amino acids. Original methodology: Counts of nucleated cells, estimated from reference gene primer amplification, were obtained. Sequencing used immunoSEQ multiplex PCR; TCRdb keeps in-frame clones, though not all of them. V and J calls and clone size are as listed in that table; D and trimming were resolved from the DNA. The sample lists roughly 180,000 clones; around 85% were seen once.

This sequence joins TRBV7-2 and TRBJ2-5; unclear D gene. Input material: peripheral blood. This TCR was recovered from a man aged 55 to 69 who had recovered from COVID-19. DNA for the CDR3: TGTGCCAGCGATCGAGGAGAGACCCAGTACTTC. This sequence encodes CASDRGETQYF.